Listed here are 21 T cell receptor beta chains from one sample, sequenced in a study of T cells after posttransplantation cyclophosphamide. Sequenced by immunoSEQ multiplex PCR; TCRdb stores in-frame clones only, minus some. The specimen has 38,000 or so clones, none found just once. Input material: PBMCs. Receptors originate from a man aged 50 to 60 in good health, CMV-negative, and a related stem cell transplant donor.

The chain joins TRBV7-2 to TRBJ1-4; 10 bases are a match to TRBD1. This CDR3 has 14 residues. The V gene end was trimmed by 5 bases and the J gene end by 12 bases; junction bases not matched to a gene: 9. CDR1 and CDR2 (germline): SGHTA, FQGNSA. The CDR3 spells CASSMGQGREELFF. CDR3 nucleotide sequence: TGTGCCAGCAGCATGGGACAGGGGAGGGAAGAACTGTTTTTT. Combining the CDR3 with reference TRBV7-2 and TRBJ1-4 gives the whole variable domain GAGVSQSPSNKVTEKGKDVELRCDPISGHTALYWYRQSLGQGLEFLIYFQGNSAPDKSGLPSDRFSAERTGGSVSTLTIQRTQQEDSAVYLCASSMGQGREELFFGSGTQLSVL.

The table lists this clone with many counts. This rearrangement joins TRBV4-1 to TRBJ2-7; the match to TRBD2 covers 13 bases. V was clipped by 3 bases and J by 3 bases; unmatched bases: 2. The CDR3 is made up of 15 amino acids. CDR1 MGHRA and CDR2 YSYEKL come from the germline V gene. DNA of the CDR3: TGCGCCAGCAGCCATAGGACTAGCGGGAGCTACGAGCAGTACTTC. The encoded protein is CASSHRTSGSYEQYF.

This clone showed up many times. The chain couples TRBV5-6 to TRBJ2-3; D may be TRBD2 (7 bases). The CDR3 length is 17 residues. Germline V CDR1 and CDR2: SGHDT, YYEEEE. V lost 4 bases, J lost 3 bases, and 21 bases lay in between. This chain's CDR3 is CASSTPPGEGVTDTQYF. The DNA for the CDR3 is TGTGCCAGCAGCACTCCTCCCGGGGAGGGGGTAACAGATACGCAGTATTTT.

In its sample, this clone was seen many times. The chain has TRBV18 and TRBJ2-7; TRBD2 is a possible D gene (6 bases). The CDR3 is 15 amino acids. The germline gives CDR1 KGHSH, CDR2 LQKENI. V was pared by 3 bases and J by 3 bases, with 15 bases between. The CDR3 protein is CASSPVRGKDYEQYF. In DNA form, the CDR3 reads TGTGCCAGCTCACCCGTCCGGGGGAAGGACTACGAGCAGTACTTC.

This clone was recorded at least ten times. The gene calls are TRBV29-1 and TRBJ1-4; D unclear. V was pared by 4 bases and J by 3 bases, with 9 bases between. Germline V gives CDR1 SQVTM, CDR2 ANQGSEA. This CDR3 contains 13 residues. The CDR3 nucleotides are TGCAGCGTTGCGGGGAGGGCTAATGAAAAACTGTTTTTT. Translating gives CSVAGRANEKLFF.

This clone was seen ten or more times. The CDR3 is CSVWTGGGQPQHF. The CDR3 DNA reads TGCAGCGTTTGGACAGGGGGTGGCCAGCCCCAGCATTTT. This chain connects TRBV29-1 to TRBJ1-5; 10 nucleotides match TRBD1. Germline CDR1 SQVTM, CDR2 ANQGSEA. With V trimmed by 5 bases and J by 7 bases, 5 bases remained unmatched. This CDR3 is 13 amino acids long.

This clone was observed at least ten times. V is TRBV5-5 and J is TRBJ2-3; D ambiguous. Trimming removed 3 bases at V and 8 bases at J, with 10 bases between. The CDR3 sequence is 12 residues long. Germline V lookup: CDR1 SGHKS, CDR2 YYEKEE (reference sequence). The CDR3 protein is CASSSGLGTQYF. CDR3 sequence (DNA): TGTGCCAGCAGCTCCGGGTTGGGTACGCAGTATTTT.

The rearrangement links TRBV19 to TRBJ2-3, with a tentative D call TRBD1 (5 bases). V was clipped by 1 base and J by 4 bases, with 12 bases between them. Per germline, CDR1 LNHDA and CDR2 SQIVND (reference sequence). The CDR3 is made up of 15 amino acids. The CDR3 reads CASSIGGGFADTQYF. CDR3 DNA: TGTGCCAGTAGTATAGGGGGCGGATTCGCAGATACGCAGTATTTT.

This clone was recorded at least ten times. This sequence joins TRBV5-6 and TRBJ1-5, with 8 bases aligning to TRBD1. Germline CDR1 and CDR2: SGHDT and YYEEEE. The CDR3 has 15 residues. With V trimmed by 3 bases and J by 4 bases, 6 bases remained unmatched. The CDR3 DNA sequence: TGTGCCAGCAGCTCCGGGACAGGTCAAAATCAGCCCCAGCATTTT. It encodes CASSSGTGQNQPQHF.

This clone was seen many times. J is TRBJ2-2 and V is TRBV19, with TRBD2 identical over 9 bases. The CDR3 totals 17 residues. CDR1 and CDR2 (germline): LNHDA, SQIVND (reference sequence). J lost 2 bases, V lost 2 bases, and 6 bases had no gene match. In DNA form, the CDR3 reads TGTGCCAGTAGTATAAGGCCTAGCGGGGCAAACACCGGGGAGCTGTTTTTT. Translation gives CASSIRPSGANTGELFF.

This clone was seen repeatedly, ten times or more. V and J are TRBV7-2 and TRBJ2-2; 7 bases fit TRBD1. The CDR3 spans 14 residues. With V trimmed by 6 bases and J by 2 bases, 3 bases remained unmatched. The V gene's germline CDR1 is SGHTA and CDR2 FQGNSA. The CDR3 DNA follows: TGTGCCAGCAGTCGACAGGGAAACACCGGGGAGCTGTTTTTT. It is translated as CASSRQGNTGELFF. Variable domain in full (rest from reference TRBV7-2 and TRBJ2-2): GAGVSQSPSNKVTEKGKDVELRCDPISGHTALYWYRQSLGQGLEFLIYFQGNSAPDKSGLPSDRFSAERTGGSVSTLTIQRTQQEDSAVYLCASSRQGNTGELFFGEGSRLTVL.

The sample holds many counts of this clone. The chain carries TRBV4-2 and TRBJ2-2, with D possibly matching TRBD2 (5 bases). The CDR3 loop spans 15 amino acids. Trimming removed 4 bases from V and 5 bases from J, with 14 bases in between. The germline V gene has CDR1 LGHNA and CDR2 YNFKEQ. This CDR3 is CASSPGLARTGELFF. For the CDR3, the DNA is TGTGCCAGCAGCCCCGGACTCGCGAGGACCGGGGAGCTGTTTTTT.

This clone was seen at least ten times. The chain is built from TRBV5-5 and TRBJ2-5, with D perhaps matching TRBD2 (6 bases). The germline V gene encodes CDR1 SGHKS and CDR2 YYEKEE (reference sequence). The CDR3 is made up of 15 amino acids. Trimming removed 6 bases from V and 2 bases from J, with 17 bases in between. For the CDR3, the DNA is TGTGCCAGCATGATTAGCGGAAGTCCACAAGAGACCCAGTACTTC. Its protein product is CASMISGSPQETQYF.

This clone was observed many times. V and J are TRBV5-1 and TRBJ1-1; tentative D call: TRBD1 (6 bases). The CDR3 has 14 amino acids. Trimming left V 6 bases short and J 8 bases short, with 20 bases between. CDR1 is SGHRS and CDR2 is YFSETQ in the germline V gene. CDR3 bases: TGCGCCAGCAACCAATTTGGGGGGGCAGCCGAAGCTTTCTTT. As protein: CASNQFGGAAEAFF.

In this sample, this clone turned up many times. This chain joins TRBV6-6 and TRBJ1-1, with D unresolved. The V gene's germline CDR1 is MNHNY and CDR2 SVGAGI (reference sequence). This CDR3 is 13 amino acids long. Trimming pared 7 bases from V and 3 bases from J, leaving 12 bases between. CDR3 DNA sequence: TGTGCCAGCATCCTCTCAGTATACACTGAAGCTTTCTTT. Translating gives CASILSVYTEAFF.

This clone was detected only a few times. The chain uses TRBV27 and TRBJ2-1; D is undetermined. This CDR3 has 14 amino acids. The V gene lost 1 base and the J gene lost 5 bases, with 9 bases spanning the gap. Germline V gene data show CDR1 as MNHEY and CDR2 as SMNVEV (reference sequence). In DNA form, the CDR3 reads TGTGCCAGCAGTTTATGGCTTGGAGACAATGAGCAGTTCTTC. Translated, it gives CASSLWLGDNEQFF.

This clone has a count of ten or more. The V call is TRBV9, the J call TRBJ2-7; D uncertain. The length of the CDR3 is 12 residues. The germline CDR1 and CDR2 sequences are SGDLS and YYNGEE. Trimming removed 3 bases at V and 6 bases at J, with 10 bases between. The CDR3: CASSATPGEQYF. The DNA of the CDR3 is TGTGCCAGCAGCGCTACCCCCGGCGAGCAGTACTTC.

This clone showed up many times. V gene TRBV7-9 combines with J gene TRBJ2-7, with a possible D match to TRBD2 (5 bases). The CDR3 consists of 14 residues. Trimming removed 4 bases at V and 7 bases at J, with 17 bases between. CDR1 is SEHNR, CDR2 FQNEAQ, per germline (reference sequence). As DNA, the CDR3 is TGTGCCAGCAGCTCCCCTAGCAGATCTAGGGAGCAGTACTTC. It codes for CASSSPSRSREQYF.

For this clone: Other nucleotide sequences in the sample specify the same CDR3. The chain has TRBV6-5 and TRBJ2-1; 8 bases align to TRBD2. Per germline, CDR1 MNHEY and CDR2 SVGAGI. The CDR3 is made up of 15 amino acids. V lost 7 bases and J lost 1; bases outside the gene matches: 6. CDR3 DNA: TGTGCCAGCACCATGACTAGCGAGTCCTACAATGAGCAGTTCTTC. Amino acids: CASTMTSESYNEQFF.

This clone was counted ten times or more. The J gene is TRBJ1-2, the V gene TRBV27; D gene uncertain. Germline V lookup: CDR1 MNHEY, CDR2 SMNVEV (reference sequence). V gave up 2 bases and J gave up 0 bases, with 16 bases separating them. The CDR3 totals 17 residues. The CDR3 nucleotides are TGTGCCAGCAGTTTACGAATGCGGTCTCCCTCTAACTATGGCTACACCTTC. It specifies CASSLRMRSPSNYGYTF.

This clone was seen at least ten times. The chain employs TRBV5-5 and TRBJ2-7, with D tentatively TRBD2 (5 bases). Germline assignment: CDR1 SGHKS and CDR2 YYEKEE (reference sequence). The CDR3 sequence is 15 residues long. The V and J ends lost 6 bases and 0 bases respectively, with 16 bases between them. The CDR3 DNA follows: TGTGCCAGCAAGCTGAATCCGGGAAGCTCCTACGAGCAGTACTTC. This encodes CASKLNPGSSYEQYF.